This T cell receptor beta chain was obtained from a study of immune heterogeneity within non-small cell lung tumors. Findings of the study overall: Comparison across individual patients showed largely distinct high-frequency T-cell receptor beta clonotypes.

V was shortened by 4 bases and J by 4 bases, with 8 bases between the two germline ends. The CDR3 is 13 residues long. Germline assignment: CDR1 SGHAT and CDR2 FQNNGV. Multiplex PCR amplified the TCR beta CDR3 region. Its first round ran for 10 to 11 cycles with 32 V and 13 J primers. TCRdb independently ran MiXCR on the multiplex PCR reads; one entry per CDR3 protein. Altogether several thousand distinct CDR3 sequences are present, approximately 51% being singletons, with the ten largest covering over 9.5%. This clonotype was seen only a few times. The antigen remains undetermined. The starting template was genomic DNA from bulk tumor, roughly 610 ng per sample. Surgeons took several biopsies per primary tumor, spaced far apart, during surgery. Surgery that was curative in intent was performed on patients with untreated, newly diagnosed non-small cell lung cancer.

The sample taken for sequencing was lung tumor tissue. The J gene is TRBJ1-5, the V gene TRBV11-2; the D gene is possibly TRBD1 (5 bases). The clonotype comes from a man in his 70s with non-small cell lung cancer. CDR3 residues: CASSYGQNQPQHF. The CDR3 DNA follows: TGTGCCAGCAGCTATGGACAAAATCAGCCCCAGCATTTT.